The 21 T cell receptor beta chains listed next were all sequenced from one sample in a study of spatial heterogeneity in lung cancer. TCRdb re-derived calls from the 5' RACE reads in MiXCR, one entry per CDR3 protein. The profile covers more than 45,000 distinct CDR3 sequences, with roughly 5% appearing a single time and roughly 11% taken by the ten largest. Time point described: sample taken at primary tumor resection. Whole RNA obtained from tumor, nontumor lung or frozen PBMC underwent sequencing without sorting. This specimen consisted of PBMCs, obtained at surgery. The receptor source for this set is a male donor with early-stage non-small cell lung cancer.

This clonotype was counted at least ten times. J is TRBJ2-6 and V is TRBV6-2 or TRBV6-3; D might be TRBD2 (7 bases). The CDR3 is 21 residues long. Trimming pared 0 bases from V and 0 bases from J, leaving 21 bases between. CDR1 and CDR2 from the germline V gene are MNHEY and SVGEGT. The CDR3 DNA reads as TGTGCCAGCAGTTACTCCCGTGGAGGGGGAGGGAATAGCTCTGGGGCCAACGTCCTGACTTTC. Encoded protein: CASSYSRGGGGNSSGANVLTF.

The genes are TRBV19 and TRBJ2-5; 8 nucleotides match TRBD2. The germline CDR1 and CDR2 sequences are LNHDA and SQIVND (reference sequence). This CDR3 has 13 residues. J was trimmed by 4 bases and V by 10 bases; bases with no gene match: 8. The CDR3: CATIAGRGETQYF. For the CDR3, the DNA is TGTGCCACCATAGCGGGACGCGGAGAGACCCAGTACTTC.

The sample holds many counts of this clonotype. This chain connects TRBV18 to TRBJ2-3; 10 nucleotides align to TRBD2. CDR3 size: 19 residues. Germline V gene sequence: CDR1 KGHSH, CDR2 LQKENI. The J segment lost 4 bases and the V segment lost 3 bases, leaving 16 bases of the junction unmatched. For the CDR3, the DNA is TGTGCCAGCTCACCCCTCACTAGCGGGATTGCGAAGACCCCAGATACGCAGTATTTT. It is translated as CASSPLTSGIAKTPDTQYF.

In this sample, this clonotype turned up many times. The rearrangement links TRBV6-5 to TRBJ1-1; D gene ambiguous. V was cut by 4 bases and J by 5 bases, with 17 bases left in between. Germline CDR1 reads MNHEY; CDR2 reads SVGAGI. This CDR3 spans 15 amino acids. The CDR3 here is CASSSGPPEGTEAFF. The DNA of the CDR3 is TGTGCCAGCAGTTCGGGCCCACCCGAAGGGACTGAAGCTTTCTTT.

This clonotype has ten or more counts. The gene calls are TRBV7-9 and TRBJ2-3; D may be TRBD1 (5 bases). In germline, CDR1 is SEHNR, CDR2 FQNEAQ (reference sequence). The CDR3 has 15 amino acids. The V end was cut by 5 bases, the J end by 0 bases, with 12 bases between. The CDR3 DNA reads TGTGCCAGCAGCCCGCCAGGGATAAGCACAGATACGCAGTATTTT. It is translated as CASSPPGISTDTQYF.

This clonotype was seen only once. Germline and junction disagree at one end, which may indicate a read error. V is TRBV20-1 and J is TRBJ2-7; D is unresolved. This CDR3 has 11 amino acids. Germline assignment: CDR1 DFQATT and CDR2 SNEGSKA (reference sequence). The chain's CDR3 is CNARVSYEQYF. DNA of the CDR3: TGCAATGCTAGAGTCAGCTACGAGCAGTACTTC.

This clonotype occurred many times. This chain links TRBV29-1 with TRBJ2-3; D not certain. Deletions cut 3 bases from V and 3 bases from J, with 10 bases between. Germline assignment: CDR1 SQVTM and CDR2 ANQGSEA. The CDR3 spans 13 residues. The DNA for the CDR3 is TGCAGCGTTGAGCCACGCGGAACAGATACGCAGTATTTT. As protein: CSVEPRGTDTQYF.

This rearrangement joins TRBV10-3 to TRBJ2-3; 9 nucleotides line up with TRBD2. The CDR3 extends over 14 amino acids. Germline V gene data show CDR1 as ENHRY and CDR2 as SYGVKD. Trimming at V came to 8 bases and at J to 4 bases, leaving 7 bases not matched to a gene. CDR3 nucleotides: TGTGCCATCCAGCGGGAGGTGGGGGCAGATACGCAGTATTTT. Residues: CAIQREVGADTQYF.

This clonotype showed up many times. CDR3 sequence reads: CASSRGTSYTGELFF. The DNA for the CDR3 is TGCGCCAGCAGCCGCGGGACTAGCTACACCGGGGAGCTGTTTTTT. V is TRBV5-1 and J is TRBJ2-2; 9 bases agree with TRBD2. Germline assignment: CDR1 SGHRS and CDR2 YFSETQ. The trim removed 4 bases at V and 3 bases at J, leaving 4 bases unmatched. The CDR3 covers 15 residues. Based on the CDR3 plus reference TRBV5-1 and TRBJ2-2, the full variable domain is KAGVTQTPRYLIKTRGQQVTLSCSPISGHRSVSWYQQTPGQGLQFLFEYFSETQRNKGNFPGRFSGRQFSNSRSEMNVSTLELGDSALYLCASSRGTSYTGELFFGEGSRLTVL.

This chain joins TRBV7-2 and TRBJ2-7, with TRBD2 identical over 7 bases. The trim removed 2 bases at V and 3 bases at J, leaving 4 bases unmatched. The CDR3 runs to 14 residues. Germline values: CDR1 SGHTA, CDR2 FQGNSA. The CDR3 spells CASSLSLADYEQYF. In DNA, the CDR3 is TGTGCCAGCAGCTTAAGCCTAGCGGACTACGAGCAGTACTTC.

This clonotype was recorded many times. V is TRBV20-1 and J is TRBJ2-4; D tentatively reads TRBD1 or TRBD2 (5 bases each). Germline-derived CDR1 and CDR2 are DFQATT and SNEGSKA (reference sequence). V was shortened by 0 bases and J by 3 bases, with 6 bases between the two germline ends. The CDR3 spans 13 residues. CDR3: CSARDGGKNIQYF. CDR3 bases: TGCAGTGCTAGAGATGGGGGCAAAAACATTCAGTACTTC.

This clonotype was seen repeatedly, ten times or more. This chain uses TRBV7-6 with TRBJ1-2; possible D gene TRBD1, 6 bases. CDR1 is SGHVS and CDR2 is FNYEAQ in the germline V gene. There are 17 residues in the CDR3. V lost 3 bases and J lost 2, with 19 bases in between. CDR3 loop: CASSFRLGGPLNYGYTF. CDR3 bases: TGTGCCAGCAGCTTTCGGTTGGGGGGCCCCTTAAACTATGGCTACACCTTC.

This clonotype was seen at least ten times. The rearrangement links TRBV20-1 to TRBJ1-1; D gene unclear. The germline V and J ends were trimmed by 4 bases and 3 bases, with 15 bases remaining between them. Looked up from germline, CDR1 is DFQATT and CDR2 is SNEGSKA (reference sequence). The CDR3 covers 14 residues. CDR3 amino acids: CSAMEGAVDTEAFF. The CDR3 DNA sequence: TGCAGTGCTATGGAGGGAGCGGTCGACACTGAAGCTTTCTTT.

This clonotype was seen at least ten times. V and J are TRBV6-2 or TRBV6-3 and TRBJ2-1; 14 nucleotides line up with TRBD2. CDR1 and CDR2 (germline): MNHEY, SVGEGT. This CDR3 has 17 amino acids. Trimming took 6 bases from V and 5 from J; bases not matched to a gene: 9. The CDR3 DNA reads as TGTGCCAGCAGCCCCGGGACTAGCGGGAGCGGGGACAATGAGCAGTTCTTC. Amino acid sequence: CASSPGTSGSGDNEQFF.

The chain employs TRBV20-1 and TRBJ2-1; D is ambiguous. CDR1 DFQATT and CDR2 SNEGSKA come from the germline V gene (reference sequence). V shed 7 bases and J shed 3 bases, with 19 bases lying between them. The CDR3 runs 15 residues. CDR3 region: CSVSSQLVIYNEQFF. The CDR3 DNA is TGCAGTGTTTCGAGTCAGCTGGTAATCTACAATGAGCAGTTCTTC.

This clonotype was detected many times. The chain uses TRBV10-3 and TRBJ2-1; unclear D gene. The CDR3 runs to 19 residues. Germline assignment: CDR1 ENHRY and CDR2 SYGVKD. Trimming shortened V by 8 bases and J by 0 bases, and 26 bases separated the two germline ends. Here the CDR3 reads CAISRIGPSEASSYNEQFF. CDR3 coding DNA: TGTGCCATCTCGAGAATAGGCCCGTCAGAGGCTAGCTCCTACAATGAGCAGTTCTTC.

The table lists this clonotype with many counts. The chain employs TRBV12-5 and TRBJ2-2; no clear D. CDR1 and CDR2 (germline): LGHNT, FRNRAP. The CDR3 consists of 13 residues. Trimming left V 1 base short and J 6 bases short, with 6 bases between. CDR3 in DNA: TGTGCTAGTGGTTTGGGAGTTTCCGGGGAGCTGTTTTTT. Translating it yields CASGLGVSGELFF.

In its sample, this clonotype was seen many times. This chain uses TRBV12-3 or TRBV12-4 with TRBJ2-7, with TRBD2 identical over 7 bases. The V segment lost 6 bases and the J segment 3 bases; nucleotides outside the gene matches: 11. The CDR3 spans 15 residues. The CDR3 DNA follows: TGTGCCAGCAGCCCGGTCTCCGGGACTATCTACGAGCAGTACTTC. Translated: CASSPVSGTIYEQYF.

This clonotype was recorded at least ten times. The rearrangement joins TRBV5-6 to TRBJ2-5; possible D gene TRBD2, 6 bases. This CDR3 spans 14 amino acids. Per the germline V gene, CDR1 is SGHDT and CDR2 is YYEEEE. Between the trimmed V and J ends, which lost 5 bases and 5 bases, there was a span of 16 bases. The CDR3 here is CASRQGLRRETQYF. CDR3 coding DNA: TGTGCCAGCAGGCAGGGACTTCGTAGGGAGACCCAGTACTTC.

This clonotype appeared a few times. The V and J genes are TRBV6-5 and TRBJ2-2; 10 bases line up with TRBD1. CDR3 length equals 15 residues. Germline assignment: CDR1 MNHEY and CDR2 SVGAGI. V was pared by 6 bases and J by 7 bases, with 8 bases of the junction left unmatched. The CDR3 loop is CASRGDRGLNGELFF. The CDR3 DNA reads TGTGCCAGCAGGGGAGACAGGGGGCTTAACGGGGAGCTGTTTTTT.

J is TRBJ2-2 and V is TRBV4-3; no definite D call. This CDR3 contains 16 residues. Germline V gene data show CDR1 as LGHNA and CDR2 as YSLEER. V lost 0 bases, J lost 2 bases, and 10 bases lay in between. The CDR3 bases are TGCGCCAGCAGCCAAGATGGGCCGCCCAACACCGGGGAGCTGTTTTTT. The encoded protein is CASSQDGPPNTGELFF.